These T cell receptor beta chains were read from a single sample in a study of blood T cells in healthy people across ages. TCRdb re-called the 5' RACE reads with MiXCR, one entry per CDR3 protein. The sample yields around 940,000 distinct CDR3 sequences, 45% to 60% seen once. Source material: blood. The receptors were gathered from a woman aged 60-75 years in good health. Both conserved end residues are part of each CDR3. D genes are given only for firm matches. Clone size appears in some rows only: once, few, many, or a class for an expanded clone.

cdr3_aa: CASTRDRTVQETQYF
cdr3_nt: TGTGCCAGCACCCGGGACAGGACCGTCCAAGAGACCCAGTACTTC
clone_size: -
d_call: TRBD1
v_call: TRBV3-1
j_call: TRBJ2-5

cdr3_aa: CASIKGVVDEQFF
cdr3_nt: TGTGCCAGCATTAAGGGGGTAGTGGATGAGCAGTTCTTC
clone_size: -
d_call: -
v_call: TRBV28
j_call: TRBJ2-1

cdr3_aa: CASSDSPGQGNQPQHF
cdr3_nt: TGTGCCAGCAGTGATAGTCCGGGACAGGGCAATCAGCCCCAGCATTTT
clone_size: few
d_call: TRBD1
v_call: TRBV2
j_call: TRBJ1-5

cdr3_aa: CASSMAAGGSYEQYF
cdr3_nt: TGTGCCAGCAGTATGGCGGCGGGAGGATCCTACGAGCAGTACTTC
clone_size: few
d_call: TRBD2
v_call: TRBV12-3/TRBV12-4
j_call: TRBJ2-7

cdr3_aa: CASSFRRSGHEQYF
cdr3_nt: TGTGCCAGCAGTTTCCGTCGCTCCGGCCACGAGCAGTACTTC
clone_size: -
d_call: -
v_call: TRBV27
j_call: TRBJ2-7

cdr3_aa: CASSLGKVNQPQHF
cdr3_nt: TGTGCCAGCAGTTTGGGGAAAGTAAATCAGCCCCAGCATTTC
clone_size: -
d_call: -
v_call: TRBV12-3/TRBV12-4
j_call: TRBJ1-5

cdr3_aa: CATGQTETQYF
cdr3_nt: TGTGCCACCGGACAGACGGAGACCCAGTACTTC
clone_size: -
d_call: -
v_call: TRBV3-1
j_call: TRBJ2-5

cdr3_aa: CASSLDPGPTLSYEQYF
cdr3_nt: TGCGCCAGCAGCTTGGATCCAGGCCCAACCCTATCCTACGAGCAGTACTTC
clone_size: few
d_call: -
v_call: TRBV5-1
j_call: TRBJ2-7

cdr3_aa: CASKPGLAGYEQYF
cdr3_nt: TGTGCCAGCAAACCCGGACTAGCGGGATACGAGCAGTACTTC
clone_size: -
d_call: TRBD2
v_call: TRBV28
j_call: TRBJ2-7

cdr3_aa: CASSLASGTGNTEAFF
cdr3_nt: TGCGCCAGCAGCTTGGCCTCCGGGACAGGGAACACTGAAGCTTTCTTT
clone_size: many
d_call: TRBD1
v_call: TRBV5-1
j_call: TRBJ1-1